Sequencing of this T cell receptor (beta chain) was carried out in a study of tumor-infiltrating lymphocytes in localized non-small cell lung cancer. As regards this clone: Its antigen is not identified.

Clones were read by immunoSEQ multiplex PCR, and TCRdb kept only the in-frame ones, dropping some. The data contain approximately 9,000 clones, about 80% of them seen just once; the ten biggest clones take up about 6.9%. V shed 5 bases and J shed 3 bases, with 13 bases lying between them. The CDR3 contains 14 residues. The germline V gene encodes CDR1 MDHEN and CDR2 SYDVKM. Study-wide points: Different pieces of the same tissue were used for each assay. Not all patients were TCR sequenced, owing to tissue quantity.

The sequencing input was uninvolved lung tissue not adjacent to the tumor. The sequence came from a human donor with non-small cell lung cancer. The rearrangement links TRBV28 to TRBJ1-2; D gene unclear. The CDR3 loop reads CASSPVGPDYGYTF. The CDR3 region has the DNA TGTGCCAGCAGTCCGGTAGGGCCGGACTATGGCTACACCTTC.